This T cell receptor (beta chain) emerged from a study of cytomegalovirus exposure and HLA in healthy donors. 13 Jbeta primers and 60 Vbeta primers were used for the PCR. Generated by immunoSEQ multiplex PCR, the TCRdb table keeps only in-frame clones and is missing some. The data show about 250,000 clones, approximately 78% seen once. This clone was detected a few times. Its specificity is not known. The CDR3 runs to 13 residues. These donors counted as nominally healthy when sampled, but unrecorded immune exposures were likely. Study outcomes and limitations: By a later analysis, the bulk of CMV-associated TCR beta chains appeared HLA-restricted.

The sample taken for sequencing was PBMCs. The V call is TRBV21-1, the J call TRBJ2-3; TRBD1, as called in the table, went unchecked against the DNA. TRBV21-1 is flagged as a pseudogene. This TCR was sampled from a boy between 5 and 17 years old in good health and CMV-seronegative. The CDR3 spells CASSNWLPDTQYF. Here the CDR3 DNA reads TGTGCCAGCAGCAATTGGCTCCCAGATACGCAGTATTTT.